In its sample, the clone carrying this TCR beta chain was seen many times. As to time point: before trial treatment. Along with nivolumab and ipilimumab, donors received aspirin, low-dose cyclophosphamide and low-dose radiotherapy. Eligible patients had advanced solid tumors lacking tumor-infiltrating lymphocytes. TCR amplification involved 20 PCR cycles with a constant-region primer and V-primer adapter. MiXCR was run by TCRdb on the reads, yielding one entry per CDR3 protein. The profile shows fewer than 60,000 distinct CDR3 sequences, 12% of them singletons. The sample is drawn from a study of low-dose radiotherapy and immunotherapy resistance in tumors. Study information: Administration of intravenous cyclophosphamide at 200 mg/m2 took place every two weeks, one day before radiation and immunotherapy.

There are 15 residues in the CDR3. The ends were cut back, 2 bases at V and 4 bases at J, with 13 bases in the middle. The sequence derives from a female donor with ovarian cancer. This sample comprised PBMCs, obtained before treatment. This rearrangement joins TRBV12-3 or TRBV12-4 to TRBJ2-3; D tentatively fits TRBD1 or TRBD2 (5 bases each). The CDR3 bases are TGTGCCAGCAGTTTACGGCCTATGGGGGCAGATACGCAGTATTTT. This gives the protein CASSLRPMGADTQYF.